This TCR beta chain emerged from a study of cytomegalovirus exposure and HLA in healthy donors. Study as a whole: Samples from HLA-typed donors yielded approximately 80 million unique TCRs in an early data release.

The PCR ran on 60 Vbeta and 13 Jbeta primers. TCRdb's copy holds only in-frame clones and misses some; the assay was immunoSEQ multiplex PCR. The sample lists 110,000 to 150,000 clones, approximately 80% occurring once. Study-wide results and limits: In a later analysis, CMV-associated beta chains were mostly HLA-associated, it appeared.

In its sample, this clone was seen a few times. The antigen is not known. J lost 9 bases, V lost 4 bases, and 15 bases had no gene match. The CDR3 is 17 residues long. Germline V gene lookup returns CDR1 MNHEY and CDR2 SMNVEV (reference sequence). V is TRBV27 and J is TRBJ2-1; 10 positions agree with TRBD2. This TCR came from a woman aged 40 to 50 in good health and CMV-seropositive. Sample: PBMCs. This chain's CDR3 is CASSSRTQLAGVGEQFF. CDR3 in DNA: TGTGCCAGCAGTTCAAGGACCCAGCTAGCGGGAGTCGGTGAGCAGTTCTTC.